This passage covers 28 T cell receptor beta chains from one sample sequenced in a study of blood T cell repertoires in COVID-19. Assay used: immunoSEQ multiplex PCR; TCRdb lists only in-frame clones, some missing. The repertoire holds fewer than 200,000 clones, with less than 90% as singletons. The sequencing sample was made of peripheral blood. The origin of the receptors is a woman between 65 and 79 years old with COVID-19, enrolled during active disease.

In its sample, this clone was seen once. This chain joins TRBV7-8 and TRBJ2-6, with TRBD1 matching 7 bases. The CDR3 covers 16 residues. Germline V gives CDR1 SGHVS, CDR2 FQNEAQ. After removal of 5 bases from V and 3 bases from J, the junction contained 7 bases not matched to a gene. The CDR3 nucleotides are TGTGCCAGCAGCCCCCGGAACAGGGGTGGGGCCAACGTCCTGACTTTC. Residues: CASSPRNRGGANVLTF.

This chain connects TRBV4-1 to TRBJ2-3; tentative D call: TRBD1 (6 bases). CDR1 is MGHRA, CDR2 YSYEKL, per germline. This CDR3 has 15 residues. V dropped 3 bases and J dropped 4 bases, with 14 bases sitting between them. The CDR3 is CASSHPQGRPDTQYF. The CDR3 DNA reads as TGCGCCAGCAGCCATCCCCAGGGGCGCCCAGATACGCAGTATTTT.

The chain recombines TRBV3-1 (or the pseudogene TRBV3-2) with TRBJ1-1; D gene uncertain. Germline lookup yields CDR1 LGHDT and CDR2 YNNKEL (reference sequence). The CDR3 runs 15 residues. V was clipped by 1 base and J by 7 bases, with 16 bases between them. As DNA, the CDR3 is TGTGCCAGCAGCCAAGCCGTTTTTAGTGTCGGTGAAGCTTTCTTT. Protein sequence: CASSQAVFSVGEAFF.

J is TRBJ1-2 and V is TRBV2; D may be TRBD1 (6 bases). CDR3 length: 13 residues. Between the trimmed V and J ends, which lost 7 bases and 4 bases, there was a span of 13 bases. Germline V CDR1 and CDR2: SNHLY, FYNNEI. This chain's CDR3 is CASTQGILYGYTF. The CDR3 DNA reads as TGTGCCAGCACTCAGGGGATTCTCTATGGCTACACCTTC.

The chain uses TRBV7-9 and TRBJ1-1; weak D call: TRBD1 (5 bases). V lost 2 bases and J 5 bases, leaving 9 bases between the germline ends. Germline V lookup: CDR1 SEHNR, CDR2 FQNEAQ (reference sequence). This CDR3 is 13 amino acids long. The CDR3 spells CASSLNPGTEAFF. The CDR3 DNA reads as TGTGCCAGCAGCTTAAATCCAGGGACTGAAGCTTTCTTT.

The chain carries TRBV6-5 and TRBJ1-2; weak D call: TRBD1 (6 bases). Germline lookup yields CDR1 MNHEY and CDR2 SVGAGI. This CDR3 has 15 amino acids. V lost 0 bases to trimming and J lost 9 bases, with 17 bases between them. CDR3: CASSYSEDSVESYTF. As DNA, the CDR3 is TGTGCCAGCAGTTACTCGGAGGACAGCGTCGAAAGCTACACCTTC.

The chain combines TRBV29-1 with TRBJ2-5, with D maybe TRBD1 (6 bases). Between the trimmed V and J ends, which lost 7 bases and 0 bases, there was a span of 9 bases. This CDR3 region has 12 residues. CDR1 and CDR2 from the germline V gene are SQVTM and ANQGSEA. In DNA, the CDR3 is TGCAGCGCTTGGACAGACCAAGAGACCCAGTACTTC. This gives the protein CSAWTDQETQYF. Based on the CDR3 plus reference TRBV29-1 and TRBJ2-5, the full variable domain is SAVISQKPSRDICQRGTSLTIQCQVDSQVTMMFWYRQQPGQSLTLIATANQGSEATYESGFVIDKFPISRPNLTFSTLTVSNMSPEDSSIYLCSAWTDQETQYFGPGTRLLVL.

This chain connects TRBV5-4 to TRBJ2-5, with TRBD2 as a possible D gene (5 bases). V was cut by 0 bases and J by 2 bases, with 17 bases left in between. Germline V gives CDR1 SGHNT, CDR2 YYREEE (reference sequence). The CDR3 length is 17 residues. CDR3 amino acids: CASSLGVLGLAQETQYF. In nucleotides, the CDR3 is TGTGCCAGCAGCTTGGGGGTCCTCGGGCTAGCACAAGAGACCCAGTACTTC.

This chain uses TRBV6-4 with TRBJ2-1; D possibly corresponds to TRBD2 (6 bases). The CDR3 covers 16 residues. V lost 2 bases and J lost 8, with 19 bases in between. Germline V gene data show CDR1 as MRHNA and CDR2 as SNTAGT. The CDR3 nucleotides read TGTGCCAGCAGTGACGCATGGAGGGCAGGGTTCGATGAGCAGTTCTTC. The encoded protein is CASSDAWRAGFDEQFF.

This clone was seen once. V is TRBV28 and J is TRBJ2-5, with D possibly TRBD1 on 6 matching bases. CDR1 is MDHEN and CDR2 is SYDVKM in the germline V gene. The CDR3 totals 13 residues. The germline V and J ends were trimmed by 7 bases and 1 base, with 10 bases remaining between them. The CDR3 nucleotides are TGTGCCAGCAACTCGGACAGCCAAGAGACCCAGTACTTC. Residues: CASNSDSQETQYF.

The CDR3 nucleotides read TGTGCCAGCAGCTTAGGGGCAGGGGGACTAGGCCTTTCCTACGAGCAGTACTTC. Translation: CASSLGAGGLGLSYEQYF. The genes are TRBV7-9 and TRBJ2-7, with a possible D match to TRBD2 (8 bases). Per germline, CDR1 SEHNR and CDR2 FQNEAQ (reference sequence). This CDR3 spans 18 amino acids. Trimming took off 1 base at V and 1 base at J, with 20 bases between the two ends. The full variable domain, its missing parts supplied by reference TRBV7-9 and TRBJ2-7, is DTGVSQNPRHKITKRGQNVTFRCDPISEHNRLYWYRQTLGQGPEFLTYFQNEAQLEKSRLLSDRFSAERPKGSFSTLEIQRTEQGDSAMYLCASSLGAGGLGLSYEQYFGPGTRLTVT.

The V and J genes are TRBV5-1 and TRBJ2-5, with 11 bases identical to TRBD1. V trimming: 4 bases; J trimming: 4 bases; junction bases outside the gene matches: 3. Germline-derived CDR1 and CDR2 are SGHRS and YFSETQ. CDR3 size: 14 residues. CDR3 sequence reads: CASSIGTGGETQYF. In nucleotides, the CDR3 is TGCGCCAGCAGCATTGGGACAGGGGGAGAGACCCAGTACTTC.

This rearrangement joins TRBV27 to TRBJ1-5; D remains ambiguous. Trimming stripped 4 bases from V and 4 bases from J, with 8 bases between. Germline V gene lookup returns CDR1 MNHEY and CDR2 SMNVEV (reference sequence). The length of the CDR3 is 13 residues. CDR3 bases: TGTGCCAGCAGTTCCTTTCCGAATCAGCCCCAGCATTTT. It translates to CASSSFPNQPQHF.

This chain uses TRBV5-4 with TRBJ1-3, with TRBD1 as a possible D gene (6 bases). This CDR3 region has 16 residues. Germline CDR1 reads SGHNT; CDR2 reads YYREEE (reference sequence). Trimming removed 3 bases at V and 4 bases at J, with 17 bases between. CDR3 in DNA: TGTGCCAGCAGCTCGGGTCCAGGGGAAAGAGGAAACACCATATATTTT. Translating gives CASSSGPGERGNTIYF.

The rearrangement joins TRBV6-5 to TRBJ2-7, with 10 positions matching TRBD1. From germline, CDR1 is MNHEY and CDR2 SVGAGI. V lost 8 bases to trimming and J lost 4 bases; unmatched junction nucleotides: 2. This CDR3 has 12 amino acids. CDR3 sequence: CASGDRGYEQYF. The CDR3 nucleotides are TGTGCCAGCGGGGACAGGGGTTACGAGCAGTACTTC.

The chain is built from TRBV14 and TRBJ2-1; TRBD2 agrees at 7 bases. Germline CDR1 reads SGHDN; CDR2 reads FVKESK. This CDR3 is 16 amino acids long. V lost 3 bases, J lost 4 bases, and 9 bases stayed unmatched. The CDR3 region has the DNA TGTGCCAGCAGCCACGTATCGGGAGGACTTTACAATGAGCAGTTCTTC. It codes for CASSHVSGGLYNEQFF.

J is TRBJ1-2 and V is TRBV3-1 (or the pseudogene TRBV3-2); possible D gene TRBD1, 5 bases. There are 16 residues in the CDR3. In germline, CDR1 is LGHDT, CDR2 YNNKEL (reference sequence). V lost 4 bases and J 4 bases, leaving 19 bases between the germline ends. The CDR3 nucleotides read TGTGCCAGCAGCCCCGAGGCAGGGCGCGGGATCTATGGCTACACCTTC. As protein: CASSPEAGRGIYGYTF.

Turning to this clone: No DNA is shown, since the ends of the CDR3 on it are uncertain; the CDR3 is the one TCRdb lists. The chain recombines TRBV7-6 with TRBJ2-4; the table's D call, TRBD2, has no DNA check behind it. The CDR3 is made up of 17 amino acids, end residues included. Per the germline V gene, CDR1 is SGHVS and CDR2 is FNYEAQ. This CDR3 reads CASSSSTGMLAKNIQYF.

The CDR3 nucleotides are TGTGCCAGCAGCGGAGGGACAGGGGGCTTGCTCGAGCAGTACTTC. It specifies CASSGGTGGLLEQYF. The chain is built from TRBV7-2 and TRBJ2-7; 12 nucleotides line up with TRBD1. The trim removed 5 bases at V and 6 bases at J, leaving 8 bases unmatched. The germline gives CDR1 SGHTA, CDR2 FQGNSA. The CDR3 has 15 residues.

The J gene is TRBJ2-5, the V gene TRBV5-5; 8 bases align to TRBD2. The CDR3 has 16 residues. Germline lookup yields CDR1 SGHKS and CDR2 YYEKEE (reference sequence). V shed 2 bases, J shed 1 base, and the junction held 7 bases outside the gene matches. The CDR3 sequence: CASSLVLAGVQETQYF. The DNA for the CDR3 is TGTGCCAGCAGCTTAGTCCTAGCGGGTGTCCAAGAGACCCAGTACTTC.

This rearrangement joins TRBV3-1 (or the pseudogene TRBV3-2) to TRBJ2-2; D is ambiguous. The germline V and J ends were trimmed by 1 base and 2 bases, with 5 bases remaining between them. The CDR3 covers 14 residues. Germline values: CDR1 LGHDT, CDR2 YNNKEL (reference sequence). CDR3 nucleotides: TGTGCCAGCAGCCAAGCCAGAAACACCGGGGAGCTGTTTTTT. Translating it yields CASSQARNTGELFF.

CDR3 nucleotide sequence: TGTGCCAGCAGCTTAGAACTAGTTTCCGGGGAGCTGTTTTTT. This codes for CASSLELVSGELFF. The chain uses TRBV7-2 and TRBJ2-2; D perhaps matches TRBD2 (5 bases). The V and J ends lost 1 base and 6 bases respectively, with 9 bases between them. This CDR3 is built from 14 residues. Germline V gene lookup returns CDR1 SGHTA and CDR2 FQGNSA.

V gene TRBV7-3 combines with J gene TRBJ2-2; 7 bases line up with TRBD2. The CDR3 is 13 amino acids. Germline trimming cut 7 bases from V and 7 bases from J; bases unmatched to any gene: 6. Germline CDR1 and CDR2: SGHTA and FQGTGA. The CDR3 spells CASTSPGGGELFF. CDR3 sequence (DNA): TGTGCCAGCACGTCCCCGGGAGGCGGGGAGCTGTTTTTT.

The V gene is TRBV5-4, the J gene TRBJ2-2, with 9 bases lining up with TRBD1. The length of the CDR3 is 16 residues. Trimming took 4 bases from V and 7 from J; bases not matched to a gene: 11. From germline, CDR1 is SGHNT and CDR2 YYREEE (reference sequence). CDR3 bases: TGTGCCAGCAGCCCTTCGGCGGGACAGGGAAACGGGGAGCTGTTTTTT. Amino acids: CASSPSAGQGNGELFF.

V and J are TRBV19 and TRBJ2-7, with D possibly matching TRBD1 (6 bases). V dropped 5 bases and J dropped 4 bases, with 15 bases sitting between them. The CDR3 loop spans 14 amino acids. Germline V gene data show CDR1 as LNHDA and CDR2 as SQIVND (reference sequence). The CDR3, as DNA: TGTGCCAGTAGTCGAAACACGGACAGTTACGAGCAGTACTTC. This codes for CASSRNTDSYEQYF.

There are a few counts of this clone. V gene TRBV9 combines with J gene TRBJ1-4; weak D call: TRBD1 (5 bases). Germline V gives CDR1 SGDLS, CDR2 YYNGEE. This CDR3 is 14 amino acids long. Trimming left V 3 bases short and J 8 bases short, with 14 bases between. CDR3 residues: CASSAGQGLEKLFF. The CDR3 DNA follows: TGTGCCAGCAGCGCTGGCCAGGGACTCGAAAAACTGTTTTTT. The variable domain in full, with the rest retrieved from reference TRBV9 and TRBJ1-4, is DSGVTQTPKHLITATGQRVTLRCSPRSGDLSVYWYQQSLDQGLQFLIQYYNGEERAKGNILERFSAQQFPDLHSELNLSSLELGDSALYFCASSAGQGLEKLFFGSGTQLSVL.

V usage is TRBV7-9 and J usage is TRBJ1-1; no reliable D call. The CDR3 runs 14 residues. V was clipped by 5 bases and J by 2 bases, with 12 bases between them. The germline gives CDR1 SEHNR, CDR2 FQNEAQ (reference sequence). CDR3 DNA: TGTGCCAGCAGCCCGGAGGTTCCCAACACTGAAGCTTTCTTT. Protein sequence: CASSPEVPNTEAFF. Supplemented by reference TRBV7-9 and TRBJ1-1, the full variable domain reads DTGVSQNPRHKITKRGQNVTFRCDPISEHNRLYWYRQTLGQGPEFLTYFQNEAQLEKSRLLSDRFSAERPKGSFSTLEIQRTEQGDSAMYLCASSPEVPNTEAFFGQGTRLTVV.

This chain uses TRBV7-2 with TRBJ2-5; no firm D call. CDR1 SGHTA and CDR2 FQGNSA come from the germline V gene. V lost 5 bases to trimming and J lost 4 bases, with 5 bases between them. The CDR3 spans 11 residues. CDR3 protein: CASSRGETQYF. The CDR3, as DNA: TGTGCCAGCAGCCGCGGAGAGACCCAGTACTTC. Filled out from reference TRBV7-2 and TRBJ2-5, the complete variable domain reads GAGVSQSPSNKVTEKGKDVELRCDPISGHTALYWYRQSLGQGLEFLIYFQGNSAPDKSGLPSDRFSAERTGGSVSTLTIQRTQQEDSAVYLCASSRGETQYFGPGTRLLVL.